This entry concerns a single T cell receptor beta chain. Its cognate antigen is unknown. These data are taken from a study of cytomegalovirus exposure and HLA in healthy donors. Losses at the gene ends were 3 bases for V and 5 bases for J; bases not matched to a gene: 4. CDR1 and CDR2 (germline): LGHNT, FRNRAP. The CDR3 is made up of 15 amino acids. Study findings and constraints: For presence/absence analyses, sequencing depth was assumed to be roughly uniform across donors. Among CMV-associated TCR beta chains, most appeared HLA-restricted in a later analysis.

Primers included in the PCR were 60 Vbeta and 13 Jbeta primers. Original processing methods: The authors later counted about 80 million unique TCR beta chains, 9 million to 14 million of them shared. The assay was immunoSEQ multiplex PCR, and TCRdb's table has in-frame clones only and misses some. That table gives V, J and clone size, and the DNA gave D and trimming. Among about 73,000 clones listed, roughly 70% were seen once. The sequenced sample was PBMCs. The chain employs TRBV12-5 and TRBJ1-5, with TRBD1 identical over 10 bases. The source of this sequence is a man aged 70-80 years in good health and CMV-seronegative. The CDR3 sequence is CASGFDRGPDQPQHF. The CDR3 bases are TGTGCTAGTGGTTTTGACAGGGGGCCCGATCAGCCCCAGCATTTT.